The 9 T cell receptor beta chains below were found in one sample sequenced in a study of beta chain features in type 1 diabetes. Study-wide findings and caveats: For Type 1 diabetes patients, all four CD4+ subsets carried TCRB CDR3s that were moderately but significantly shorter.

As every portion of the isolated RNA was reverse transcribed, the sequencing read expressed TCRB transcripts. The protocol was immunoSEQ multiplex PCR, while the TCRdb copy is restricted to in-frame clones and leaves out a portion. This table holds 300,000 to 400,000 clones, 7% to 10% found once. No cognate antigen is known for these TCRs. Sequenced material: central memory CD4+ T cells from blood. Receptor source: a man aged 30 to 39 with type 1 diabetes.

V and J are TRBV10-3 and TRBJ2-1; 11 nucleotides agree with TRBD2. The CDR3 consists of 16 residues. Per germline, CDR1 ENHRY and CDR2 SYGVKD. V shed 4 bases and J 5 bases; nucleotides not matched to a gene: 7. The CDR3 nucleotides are TGTGCCATCAGTGCCTTACTAGCGGGGGAAGACAATGAGCAGTTCTTC. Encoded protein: CAISALLAGEDNEQFF.

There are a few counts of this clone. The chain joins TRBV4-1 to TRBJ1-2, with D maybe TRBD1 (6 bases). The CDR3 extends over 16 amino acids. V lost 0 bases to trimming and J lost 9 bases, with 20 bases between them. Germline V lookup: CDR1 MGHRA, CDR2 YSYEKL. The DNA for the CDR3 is TGCGCCAGCAGCCAAGAAGGGGGGGCGCGTACATATAGCTACACCTTC. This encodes CASSQEGGARTYSYTF.

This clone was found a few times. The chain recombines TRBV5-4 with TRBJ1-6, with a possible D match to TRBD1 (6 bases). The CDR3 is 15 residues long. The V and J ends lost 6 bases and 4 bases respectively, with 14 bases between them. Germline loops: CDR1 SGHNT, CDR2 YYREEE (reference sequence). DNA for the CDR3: TGTGCCAGCACCGGACAGCTAGCGTATAATTCACCCCTCCACTTT. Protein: CASTGQLAYNSPLHF. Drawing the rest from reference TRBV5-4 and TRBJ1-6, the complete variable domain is ETGVTQSPTHLIKTRGQQVTLRCSSQSGHNTVSWYQQALGQGPQFIFQYYREEENGRGNFPPRFSGLQFPNYSSELNVNALELDDSALYLCASTGQLAYNSPLHFGNGTRLTVT.

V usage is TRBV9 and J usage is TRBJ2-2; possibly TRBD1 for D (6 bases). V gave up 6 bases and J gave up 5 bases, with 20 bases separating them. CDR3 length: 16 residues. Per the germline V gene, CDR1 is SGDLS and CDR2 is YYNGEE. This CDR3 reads CASNPQGSLGTGELFF. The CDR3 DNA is TGTGCCAGCAACCCACAGGGCTCACTGGGGACCGGGGAGCTGTTTTTT.

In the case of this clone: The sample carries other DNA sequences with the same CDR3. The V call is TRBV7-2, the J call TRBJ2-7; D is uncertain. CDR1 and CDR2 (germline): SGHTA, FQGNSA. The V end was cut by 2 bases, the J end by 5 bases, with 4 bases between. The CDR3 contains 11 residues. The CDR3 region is CASSLSHEQYF. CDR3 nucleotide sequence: TGTGCCAGCAGCTTATCTCACGAGCAGTACTTC.

CDR3 sequence: CASSLQVMNTEAFF. The CDR3 DNA reads TGTGCCAGCAGTTTGCAGGTAATGAACACTGAAGCTTTCTTT. The chain joins TRBV27 to TRBJ1-1; D call uncertain. The germline V and J ends were trimmed by 3 bases and 0 bases, with 8 bases remaining between them. Germline lookup yields CDR1 MNHEY and CDR2 SMNVEV (reference sequence). The CDR3 is made up of 14 amino acids.

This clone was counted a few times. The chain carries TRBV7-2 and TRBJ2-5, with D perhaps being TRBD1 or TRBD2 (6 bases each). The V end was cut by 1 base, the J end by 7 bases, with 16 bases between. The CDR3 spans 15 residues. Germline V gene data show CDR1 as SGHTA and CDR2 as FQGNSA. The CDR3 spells CASSLVTTGAGTQYF. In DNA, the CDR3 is TGTGCCAGCAGCTTAGTTACCACGGGGGCGGGGACCCAGTACTTC.

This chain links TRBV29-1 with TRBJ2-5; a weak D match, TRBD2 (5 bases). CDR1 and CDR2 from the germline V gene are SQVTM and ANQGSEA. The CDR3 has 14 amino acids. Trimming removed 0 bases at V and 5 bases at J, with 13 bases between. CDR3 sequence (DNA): TGCAGCGTTGAAGAGTTAGGAACGGGGGAGACCCAGTACTTC. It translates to CSVEELGTGETQYF.

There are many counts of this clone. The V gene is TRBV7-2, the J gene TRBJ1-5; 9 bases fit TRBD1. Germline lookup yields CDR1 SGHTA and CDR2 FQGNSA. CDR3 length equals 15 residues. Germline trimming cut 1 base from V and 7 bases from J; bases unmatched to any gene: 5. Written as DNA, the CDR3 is TGTGCCAGCAGCTTAGAAGGGACAGGGTCCCAGCCCCAGCATTTT. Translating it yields CASSLEGTGSQPQHF.